This is a list of T cell receptor beta chains from one sample in a study of blood T cells in healthy people across ages. TCRdb reprocessed the 5' RACE reads via MiXCR and lists one record per CDR3 protein. The sample holds approximately 1.5 million distinct CDR3 sequences, about 35% seen once. Source material: blood. These receptors were taken from a woman aged 30 to 39 in good health. The CDR3 runs from the conserved cysteine through the conserved F or W. Each record gives: J gene, V gene, D gene, clone size, CDR3 protein, CDR3 DNA. D genes are given only for firm matches. The size field is filled for only some rows; it gives once, few, many or a size class.

TRBJ2-7 | TRBV7-9 | NA | NA | CSSSGSYEQYF | TGTTCCAGCAGCGGGTCCTACGAGCAGTACTTC
TRBJ1-1 | TRBV3-1 | TRBD1 | NA | CASSQGYRGTEAFF | TGTGCCAGCAGCCAAGGCTACAGGGGCACTGAAGCTTTCTTT
TRBJ2-7 | TRBV28 | TRBD1 | few | CASRGQGGYEQYF | TGTGCCAGCAGAGGACAGGGGGGCTACGAGCAGTACTTC
TRBJ2-1 | TRBV29-1 | TRBD2 | few | CSVEAIAGVDNEQFF | TGCAGCGTTGAAGCGATCGCGGGAGTGGACAATGAGCAGTTCTTC
TRBJ2-5 | TRBV15 | NA | NA | CATSPRGETQYF | TGTGCCACCAGCCCCAGGGGGGAAACCCAGTACTTC
TRBJ1-1 | TRBV6-5 | NA | NA | CASSYSGQLNTEAFF | TGTGCCAGCAGTTACTCTGGGCAGCTGAACACTGAAGCTTTCTTT
TRBJ2-6 | TRBV27 | NA | NA | CASSSLTGYSGANVLTF | TGTGCCAGCAGTTCCCTTACAGGGTACTCTGGGGCCAACGTCCTGACTTTC
TRBJ2-6 | TRBV7-3 | NA | NA | CASSRPGVSGANVLTF | TGTGCCAGCAGCCGTCCCGGGGTCTCCGGGGCCAACGTCCTGACTTTC
TRBJ2-5 | TRBV5-5 | NA | NA | CASSTQTSYREAQYF | TGTGCCAGCAGCACCCAGACTAGTTATCGAGAGGCCCAGTACTTC
TRBJ2-5 | TRBV7-7 | NA | few | CASSFTLAVQETQYF | TGTGCCAGCAGCTTTACCCTGGCGGTGCAAGAGACCCAGTACTTC
TRBJ2-7 | TRBV4-1 | NA | few | CASSQESGYAYEQYF | TGCGCCAGCAGCCAAGAGTCCGGGTATGCCTACGAGCAGTACTTC
TRBJ2-1 | TRBV7-9 | TRBD2 | few | CASSQRTPVAGVNNEQFF | TGTGCCAGCAGCCAAAGAACGCCCGTAGCGGGGGTAAACAATGAGCAGTTCTTC
TRBJ2-7 | TRBV29-1 | NA | NA | CGARTSDLEEQYF | TGCGGCGCCCGGACCTCGGATTTAGAAGAGCAGTACTTC
TRBJ2-3 | TRBV20-1 | NA | NA | CSDRDSPRDTQYF | TGCAGTGATCGGGACTCCCCGAGGGATACGCAGTATTTT
TRBJ2-5 | TRBV20-1 | TRBD2 | NA | CSARDWTSGKAETQYF | TGCAGTGCTAGAGACTGGACTAGCGGGAAGGCAGAGACCCAGTACTTC
TRBJ2-7 | TRBV5-1 | NA | NA | CASSLFGVRDSNEQYF | TGCGCCAGCAGCTTATTTGGGGTGAGGGATAGCAACGAGCAGTACTTC
TRBJ2-1 | TRBV18 | NA | many | CASSPGTATYNEQFF | TGTGCCAGCTCACCAGGGACTGCTACCTACAATGAGCAGTTCTTC
TRBJ2-5 | TRBV7-9 | NA | few | CASSLMGSAIETQYF | TGTGCCAGCAGCTTAATGGGGTCTGCCATAGAGACCCAGTACTTC
TRBJ2-7 | TRBV20-1 | NA | NA | CSARDKGRTYEQYF | TGCAGTGCTAGAGATAAGGGTCGGACCTACGAGCAGTACTTC
TRBJ2-6 | TRBV27 | NA | few | CASSLSSRSGANVLTF | TGTGCCAGCAGTTTATCGTCGCGGTCTGGGGCCAACGTCCTGACTTTC
TRBJ2-3 | TRBV10-3 | TRBD2 | many | CAIGGGSSADTQYF | TGTGCCATCGGGGGGGGATCCTCCGCAGATACGCAGTATTTT
TRBJ2-7 | TRBV20-1 | TRBD2 | few | CSAPPAGGREQYF | TGCAGTGCCCCACCGGCGGGGGGGCGTGAGCAGTACTTC
TRBJ2-1 | TRBV2 | NA | NA | CASRAVDGTYNEQFF | TGTGCCAGCAGAGCCGTGGACGGAACCTACAATGAGCAGTTCTTC
TRBJ1-1 | TRBV12-3/TRBV12-4 | NA | NA | CASGTVMNTEAFF | TGTGCCAGCGGTACAGTCATGAACACTGAAGCTTTCTTT
TRBJ1-1 | TRBV25-1 | NA | NA | CASSEGTKAFF | TGTGCCAGCAGTGAGGGGACAAAAGCTTTCTTT
TRBJ1-2 | TRBV20-1 | NA | NA | CSARGGAQGDGYTF | TGCAGTGCCCGGGGCGGGGCCCAAGGGGATGGCTACACCTTC
TRBJ2-2 | TRBV3-1 | NA | NA | CASSPGTYSYTGELFF | TGTGCCAGCAGTCCCGGGACTTACTCCTATACCGGGGAGCTGTTTTTT
TRBJ2-7 | TRBV3-1 | TRBD1 | NA | CASRDREGSKQYF | TGTGCCAGCCGGGACAGGGAGGGGTCCAAGCAGTACTTC
TRBJ2-5 | TRBV7-9 | NA | few | CASSKEQGTQYF | TGTGCCAGCAGTAAGGAGCAAGGGACCCAGTACTTC
TRBJ1-4 | TRBV20-1 | TRBD1 | NA | CSAQTGVEKLFF | TGCAGTGCCCAGACAGGGGTTGAAAAACTGTTTTTT
TRBJ2-3 | TRBV7-3 | NA | NA | CASSLRGFGVTTGTQYF | TGTGCCAGCAGCTTAAGGGGATTCGGGGTCACGACAGGTACGCAGTATTTT
TRBJ2-1 | TRBV4-1 | TRBD1 | NA | CASSRGQGLDEQFF | TGCGCCAGCAGCCGAGGACAGGGTCTGGATGAGCAGTTCTTC
TRBJ1-1 | TRBV15 | NA | NA | CATSRESWNTEAFF | TGTGCCACCAGCAGGGAATCATGGAACACTGAAGCTTTCTTT
TRBJ1-2 | TRBV5-5 | NA | few | CASSFGPQGGYTF | TGTGCCAGCAGCTTCGGACCACAGGGTGGCTACACCTTC
TRBJ2-5 | TRBV20-1 | NA | many | CSASSSYQETQYF | TGCAGTGCTAGTTCTTCGTACCAAGAGACCCAGTACTTC
TRBJ1-1 | TRBV6-1 | NA | NA | CASKMLRGTEAFF | TGTGCCAGCAAGATGCTTAGGGGAACTGAAGCTTTCTTT
TRBJ2-3 | TRBV3-1 | NA | many | CASSKDGEGFADTQYF | TGTGCCAGCAGCAAGGACGGAGAGGGATTCGCAGATACGCAGTATTTT
TRBJ2-5 | TRBV7-2 | TRBD1 | few | CASSLLVAGGKETQYF | TGTGCCAGCAGCTTACTTGTTGCAGGGGGCAAAGAGACCCAGTACTTC
TRBJ2-5 | TRBV7-9 | NA | few | CASSSYKLGRETQYF | TGTGCCAGCAGCTCATACAAACTAGGGCGGGAGACCCAGTACTTC
TRBJ2-7 | TRBV29-1 | NA | many | CSVVWTTGEQYF | TGCAGCGTTGTCTGGACAACGGGGGAGCAGTACTTC
TRBJ2-5 | TRBV10-3 | NA | few | CAISEFMGETQYF | TGTGCCATCAGTGAGTTTATGGGGGAGACCCAGTACTTC
TRBJ1-1 | TRBV6-6 | NA | many | CASSYSGGNTEAFF | TGTGCCAGCAGTTACTCGGGGGGCAACACTGAAGCTTTCTTT
TRBJ1-5 | TRBV12-3/TRBV12-4 | NA | few | CASSFGTYSNQPQHF | TGTGCCAGCAGTTTTGGGACCTATAGCAATCAGCCCCAGCATTTT
TRBJ2-5 | TRBV20-1 | TRBD1 | NA | CSATGTGRGNQETQYF | TGCAGTGCAACCGGGACAGGGAGGGGGAACCAAGAGACCCAGTACTTC
TRBJ1-4 | TRBV7-9 | NA | few | CASSSGGSNEKLFF | TGTGCCAGCAGCTCCGGGGGGTCTAATGAAAAACTGTTTTTT
TRBJ2-4 | TRBV15 | TRBD2 | NA | CATINPGTSVVEQYF | TGTGCCACCATCAACCCCGGGACTAGTGTCGTGGAGCAGTACTTC
TRBJ2-3 | TRBV28 | NA | NA | CASSTLMDTQYF | TGTGCCAGCAGTACCCTAATGGATACGCAGTATTTT
TRBJ2-5 | TRBV30 | TRBD2 | NA | CAWESGSRETQYF | TGTGCCTGGGAGAGCGGGAGCAGGGAGACCCAGTACTTC
TRBJ2-3 | TRBV7-8 | TRBD2 | NA | CASSFLPSGRGDTQYF | TGTGCCAGCAGCTTTCTTCCTAGCGGGAGGGGAGATACGCAGTATTTT
TRBJ2-7 | TRBV6-1 | NA | few | CASTPDWDNSYEQYF | TGTGCCAGCACCCCAGACTGGGACAACTCTTACGAGCAGTACTTC
TRBJ2-7 | TRBV2 | NA | NA | CASSPSVASYEQYF | TGTGCCAGCAGTCCCAGTGTGGCCTCCTACGAGCAGTACTTC
TRBJ2-1 | TRBV20-1 | TRBD2 | few | CSAPTSGGLNEQFF | TGCAGTGCGCCGACTAGCGGGGGCTTAAATGAGCAGTTCTTC
TRBJ1-2 | TRBV7-2 | NA | NA | CASSFFVSNYGYTF | TGTGCCAGCAGCTTCTTCGTTTCTAACTATGGCTACACCTTC
TRBJ1-6 | TRBV20-1 | NA | NA | CSARVGGPNSPLHF | TGCAGTGCTAGAGTTGGCGGACCTAATTCACCCCTCCACTTT
TRBJ1-4 | TRBV29-1 | TRBD1 | NA | CSVSNRGEKLFF | TGCAGCGTTTCTAACAGGGGGGAAAAACTGTTTTTT
TRBJ2-5 | TRBV7-9 | NA | NA | CASSHLGRRGGGFQETLYF | TGTGCCAGCAGCCATCTGGGGCGGCGGGGAGGGGGATTCCAAGAGACCCTGTACTTC
TRBJ1-2 | TRBV4-1 | NA | NA | CASSLRVSVDYGYTF | TGCGCCAGCAGCCTCAGGGTGTCGGTGGACTATGGCTACACCTTC
TRBJ2-1 | TRBV4-2 | NA | NA | CASSQASATHEQFF | TGTGCCAGCAGCCAAGCCTCCGCCACCCACGAGCAGTTCTTC